This T cell receptor (beta chain) was obtained from a study of T cell responses to AZD1222 COVID-19 vaccine (dated by TCRdb to the early 2020s). About the full investigation: AZD1222 recipients with second doses at about 4 weeks or about 12 weeks were pooled, because spike-specific TCR depth and breadth did not differ between schedules. A total of 230 to 250 trial participants underwent TCR sequencing, of whom roughly 210 received two doses of AZD1222 and roughly 25 received two doses of the MenACWY control vaccine. Trial participants were enrolled by age into 18-55, 56-69 and 70-plus year subgroups, with approximately 150, 28 and 58 TCR-sequenced participants respectively.

Turning to this clone: It has no known antigen specificity. No base quality information exists; no much larger clone differs at one position.

Sample time point, as interpreted from the label and publication: baseline before first vaccination. Samples from vaccinated people were obtained from the UK trials COV001 and COV002, which included a single-blind randomized controlled phase 2/3 trial of AZD1222 (ChAdOx1 nCoV-19) in healthy adults. Trial participant PBMC samples were collected at day 0 and day 28 after the second dose for TCRbeta chain sequencing. The CDR3 regions of human TCRbeta chains were analyzed by immunosequencing. The original pipeline was this. TCRs in the repertoires were compared against a reference library of SARS-CoV-2-specific TCRs that had been generated with the MIRA antigen-specificity platform. Breadth meant the fraction of unique TCRs that were SARS-CoV-2-associated, whereas depth meant the fraction of total T cells that were SARS-CoV-2-associated. Using the MIRA data, each spike-specific TCR was mapped to the spike region that the TCR reacts to and placed in a CD4 or CD8 class. Log10-transformed breadth and depth values were compared by one-way ANOVA with Sidak's multiple comparisons tests. What TCRdb holds here is the immuneACCESS table cut down to in-frame rearrangements. Part of the clones is not present; checked against another copy, under half of the missing clones reflect an unresolved V gene, and the others are unexplained. That table supplies the V and J calls and clone size; D and trimming were determined from the DNA. Counted in this sample were about 85,000 clones; roughly nine tenths of them appeared once. The ten largest clones capture around 6.7% of the sample.

Paper-wide results and their limitations: After two AZD1222 doses, spike-specific TCR breadth and depth were significantly higher than at day 0 and than in MenACWY recipients. Because no day 14 peak-response samples were available, repertoires were characterized only after the peak T cell response. Reportedly, almost half of the unique spike-specific TCRs recognized epitopes lying outside the regions that are mutated in the B.1.351 and B.1.1.7 variants. CD4 TCRs associated with the vaccine covered the entire spike protein, and the dominant responses were in regions 160-218 and 743-854. In the small 56-69-year group, the increase in depth fell short of significance, most likely because of low power. Only five to seven AZD1222 recipients were SARS-CoV-2 seropositive at baseline, limiting conclusions about previously exposed vaccinees. Participants were mostly white British, with more females than males. The authors suggested clonal diversity may have been underestimated.

This receptor was taken from an adult in good health. The sequencing used peripheral blood, collected on day 0 of AZD1222 vaccination.

The CDR3 region: CASRRGASYEQYF. Here is the DNA: TGTGCCAGCAGGAGGGGGGCGTCCTACGAGCAGTACTTC. Recombination connected TRBV28 to TRBJ2-7; the D gene is tentatively TRBD1 or TRBD2, each matching 6 bases. The CDR3 contains 13 residues, cysteine and phenylalanine counted. Of all the DNA, just the CDR3 is kept, 39 bases in frame from base 1. The germline V gene provides CDR1 MDHEN and CDR2 SYDVKM. V lost 6 bases and J lost 1 base; the stretch between them is 10 bases long. Where the CDR3 stops, the reference TRBV28 and TRBJ2-7 genes take over; the full variable domain is DVKVTQSSRYLVKRTGEKVFLECVQDMDHENMFWYRQDPGLGLRLIYFSYDVKMKEKGDIPEGYSVSREKKERFSLILESASTNQTSMYLCASRRGASYEQYFGPGTRLTVT.